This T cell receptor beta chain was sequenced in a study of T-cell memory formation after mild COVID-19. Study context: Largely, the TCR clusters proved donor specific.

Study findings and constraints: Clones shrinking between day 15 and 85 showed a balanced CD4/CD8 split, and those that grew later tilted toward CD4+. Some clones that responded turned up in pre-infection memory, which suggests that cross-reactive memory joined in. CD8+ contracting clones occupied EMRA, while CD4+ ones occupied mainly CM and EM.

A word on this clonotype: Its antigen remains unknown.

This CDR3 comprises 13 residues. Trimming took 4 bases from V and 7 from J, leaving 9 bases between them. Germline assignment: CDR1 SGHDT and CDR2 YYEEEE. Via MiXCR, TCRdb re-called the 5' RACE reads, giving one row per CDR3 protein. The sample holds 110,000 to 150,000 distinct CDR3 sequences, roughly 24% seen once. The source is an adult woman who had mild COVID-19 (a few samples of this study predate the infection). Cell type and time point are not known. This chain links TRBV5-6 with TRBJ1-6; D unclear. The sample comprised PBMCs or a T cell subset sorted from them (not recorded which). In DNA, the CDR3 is TGTGCCAGCAGCGTACTCAGGAATTCACCCCTCCACTTT. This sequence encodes CASSVLRNSPLHF.